The table lists the clone carrying this T cell receptor beta chain with many counts. V lost 5 bases, J lost 0 bases, and 11 bases lay in between. This CDR3 contains 14 residues. MiXCR, run by TCRdb on the RT-PCR reads, gives a single entry per CDR3 protein. This table holds about 680,000 distinct CDR3 sequences, 12% to 15% found once. The rearrangement links TRBV12-3 or TRBV12-4 to TRBJ2-7; D might be TRBD1 or TRBD2, each matching 5 bases. The sequence was collected from a female donor in good health, serving as a healthy control. Sample: memory CD4+ T cells from blood. CDR3 nucleotides: TGTGCCAGCAGTCCCGGGGCAAGCTCCTACGAGCAGTACTTC. Its translation: CASSPGASSYEQYF.